A selection of T cell receptor beta chains follows, all from one sample in a study of blood T cell repertoires in COVID-19. Assay used: immunoSEQ multiplex PCR; TCRdb lists only in-frame clones, some missing. Here the sample spans around 130,000 clones, 65% to 85% being singletons. Sequenced material: peripheral blood. These receptors all stem from a man between 65 and 85 years old with acute or convalescent COVID-19. Each CDR3 is given with its conserved first and last residue. Each record gives: CDR3 DNA, CDR3 protein, clone size, J gene, D gene, V gene. The D gene is left open where the match is weak. Rows may omit the clone size; those that give it use once, few, many or a size class.

CDR3 DNA: TGCGCCAGCATGAGGGGACAGGGGCCCTACAATGAGCAGTTCTTC; CDR3 protein: CASMRGQGPYNEQFF; clone size: NA; J gene: TRBJ2-1; D gene: TRBD1; V gene: TRBV10-2
CDR3 DNA: TGTGCCAGCAGCCGGAAAACAGGGACCCACGAGCAGTACTTC; CDR3 protein: CASSRKTGTHEQYF; clone size: NA; J gene: TRBJ2-7; D gene: NA; V gene: TRBV3-1/TRBV3-2
CDR3 DNA: TGCGCCAGCAGCTTGGCCCTGAACACCGGGGAGCTGTTTTTT; CDR3 protein: CASSLALNTGELFF; clone size: NA; J gene: TRBJ2-2; D gene: NA; V gene: TRBV5-1
CDR3 DNA: TGTGCCAGCAGTTACTCACAGGGTGACACTGAAGCTTTCTTT; CDR3 protein: CASSYSQGDTEAFF; clone size: NA; J gene: TRBJ1-1; D gene: NA; V gene: TRBV6-6
CDR3 DNA: TGTGCCAGCAGCCCAGGGGCCCACCAAGAGACCCAGTACTTC; CDR3 protein: CASSPGAHQETQYF; clone size: NA; J gene: TRBJ2-5; D gene: NA; V gene: TRBV7-9
CDR3 DNA: TGTGCCGCTCAACAGGGGTTGTCGGGCTACACCTTC; CDR3 protein: CAAQQGLSGYTF; clone size: NA; J gene: TRBJ1-2; D gene: TRBD1; V gene: TRBV10-3
CDR3 DNA: TGTGCCAGCAGCCGTGGACAGGGTGATCAGCCCCAGCATTTT; CDR3 protein: CASSRGQGDQPQHF; clone size: NA; J gene: TRBJ1-5; D gene: TRBD1; V gene: TRBV7-9
CDR3 DNA: TGTGCCAGCAGCCGCCGGGATAAGAGCAATCAGCCCCAGCATTTT; CDR3 protein: CASSRRDKSNQPQHF; clone size: NA; J gene: TRBJ1-5; D gene: NA; V gene: TRBV6-6
CDR3 DNA: TGTGCCATCAGTGCAGGGTCCGGGGAGCTGTTTTTT; CDR3 protein: CAISAGSGELFF; clone size: once; J gene: TRBJ2-2; D gene: NA; V gene: TRBV10-3
CDR3 DNA: TGTGCCAGCAGCTTAGTTCGGACAGGGGATTCACCCCTCCACTTT; CDR3 protein: CASSLVRTGDSPLHF; clone size: NA; J gene: TRBJ1-6; D gene: TRBD1; V gene: TRBV7-2
CDR3 DNA: TGTGCCAGCAGCCAGTCCCCAGCGCGCGGGCAAAATGAGCAGTTCTTC; CDR3 protein: CASSQSPARGQNEQFF; clone size: NA; J gene: TRBJ2-1; D gene: NA; V gene: TRBV3-1/TRBV3-2
CDR3 DNA: TGTGCCAGCAGCGTAGGCTCTAGCGGGGGTTACAATGAGCAGTTCTTC; CDR3 protein: CASSVGSSGGYNEQFF; clone size: NA; J gene: TRBJ2-1; D gene: TRBD2; V gene: TRBV9
CDR3 DNA: TGTGCCAGCAGCTCGAAACAACAGGGCAATGAGCAGTTCTTC; CDR3 protein: CASSSKQQGNEQFF; clone size: NA; J gene: TRBJ2-1; D gene: NA; V gene: TRBV11-3
CDR3 DNA: TGTGCCAGCAGCCTTGGGGGATGGCAGGGGGAGGAAAAACTGTTTTTT; CDR3 protein: CASSLGGWQGEEKLFF; clone size: once; J gene: TRBJ1-4; D gene: TRBD1; V gene: TRBV5-6
CDR3 DNA: TGCGCCAGCAGCTTTCAGGGGGATGGCTACACCTTC; CDR3 protein: CASSFQGDGYTF; clone size: NA; J gene: TRBJ1-2; D gene: TRBD1; V gene: TRBV5-1
CDR3 DNA: TGTGCCAGCAGCGTAGCTTGGGGGGGGAACTACGAGCAGTACTTC; CDR3 protein: CASSVAWGGNYEQYF; clone size: few; J gene: TRBJ2-7; D gene: TRBD2; V gene: TRBV9
CDR3 DNA: TGTGCCAGCGGGTCGGGGGGTACAGATACGCAGTATTTT; CDR3 protein: CASGSGGTDTQYF; clone size: few; J gene: TRBJ2-3; D gene: TRBD2; V gene: TRBV12-3/TRBV12-4
CDR3 DNA: TGTGCCAGCAGCCCCCGCGGGGACGCCCCCACAGATACGCAGTATTTT; CDR3 protein: CASSPRGDAPTDTQYF; clone size: NA; J gene: TRBJ2-3; D gene: NA; V gene: TRBV7-2